The 8 T cell receptor beta chains below were found in one sample sequenced in a study of shared clonotypes between healthy human individuals (dated by TCRdb to about 2020). The library was prepared using the immunoSEQ multiplex PCR assay. TCRdb mirrors the immuneACCESS table, restricted to in-frame sequences. Some clones are absent from its copies; in checked studies, under half trace to an unresolved V gene, and the reason for the others is unknown. This sample is represented by over 2,000,000 clones; over 85% of them were singletons. 1.5% to 2% of the sample belongs to the ten largest clones. CD8 naive samples consisted of CD45RO-negative cells that were positively selected for CCR7, yielding a CD45RA+CCR7+ population without TemRA cells. Sequenced input: naive CD8+ T cells from PBMCs. The intended sense of this specimen's cell subset or site label: CD45RA+CCR7+. The origin of the receptors is a man between 18 and 35 years old in good health. Some clones in this sample may be carry-over from other donors' samples.

The CDR3 here is CASTPRDNAEAFF. In nucleotides, the CDR3 is TGTGCCAGCACGCCCCGGGACAACGCTGAAGCTTTCTTT. The chain joins TRBV28 to TRBJ1-1, with a possible D match to TRBD1 (6 bases). The V gene's germline CDR1 is MDHEN and CDR2 SYDVKM. CDR3 length equals 13 residues. Trimming stripped 7 bases from V and 6 bases from J, with 15 bases between.

This sequence joins TRBV2 and TRBJ1-1; 7 nucleotides match TRBD1. The V gene's germline CDR1 is SNHLY and CDR2 FYNNEI. Trimming cost V 6 bases and J 5 bases; bases outside gene matches: 18. CDR3 length equals 17 residues. The CDR3 sequence: CASRRERTVTGVTEAFF. CDR3 sequence (DNA): TGTGCCAGCAGGAGGGAAAGGACAGTAACAGGGGTTACTGAAGCTTTCTTT.

The chain's CDR3 is CASSPMPGGEQFF. CDR3 coding DNA: TGTGCCAGCAGCCCTATGCCGGGCGGTGAGCAGTTCTTC. The chain has TRBV14 and TRBJ2-1; D remains unclear. This CDR3 has 13 amino acids. The germline V and J ends were trimmed by 4 bases and 9 bases, with 13 bases remaining between them. Germline V gene data show CDR1 as SGHDN and CDR2 as FVKESK.

V is TRBV11-2 and J is TRBJ2-2, with D perhaps matching TRBD1 (6 bases). The V and J ends lost 3 bases and 0 bases respectively, with 14 bases between them. This CDR3 has 17 amino acids. In germline, CDR1 is SGHAT, CDR2 FQNNGV. The CDR3 bases are TGTGCCAGCAGCTTCCCTAGGACAGTCGCGAACACCGGGGAGCTGTTTTTT. Translating it yields CASSFPRTVANTGELFF.

The chain carries TRBV30 and TRBJ2-1; no definite D call. CDR1 and CDR2 from the germline V gene are GTSNPN and SVGIG (reference sequence). Trimming took 2 bases from V and 5 from J, leaving 4 bases between them. The CDR3 runs to 11 residues. CDR3 DNA sequence: TGTGCCTGGAGTTTGGACAATGAGCAGTTCTTC. It encodes CAWSLDNEQFF.

This clone was seen just once. The chain employs TRBV14 and TRBJ2-1; tentatively, D is TRBD2 (5 bases). Trimming took 4 bases from V and 7 from J, leaving 20 bases between them. Germline V gene data show CDR1 as SGHDN and CDR2 as FVKESK. The CDR3 totals 16 residues. CDR3 sequence: CASSPPFGLASNEQFF. CDR3 in DNA: TGTGCCAGCAGCCCACCCTTCGGGCTAGCATCGAATGAGCAGTTCTTC.

As for this clone: The same CDR3 arises from other DNA sequences in this sample as well. The chain has TRBV19 and TRBJ1-1; D ambiguous. Trimming shortened V by 3 bases and J by 0 bases, and 8 bases separated the two germline ends. The V gene's germline CDR1 is LNHDA and CDR2 SQIVND (reference sequence). The CDR3 has 14 residues. CDR3 DNA: TGTGCCAGTAGTATTGGGCAAATGAACACTGAAGCTTTCTTT. Translation: CASSIGQMNTEAFF.

As regards this clone: Other DNA sequences within the sample encode an identical CDR3. The DNA for the CDR3 is TGTGCCAGCAGCTTGGGGGGGCGCAATCAGCCCCAGCATTTT. Translating gives CASSLGGRNQPQHF. The chain uses TRBV5-6 and TRBJ1-5, with D maybe TRBD1 (6 bases). The CDR3 has 14 residues. Trimming took 0 bases from V and 2 from J, leaving 6 bases between them. The V gene's germline CDR1 is SGHDT and CDR2 YYEEEE.